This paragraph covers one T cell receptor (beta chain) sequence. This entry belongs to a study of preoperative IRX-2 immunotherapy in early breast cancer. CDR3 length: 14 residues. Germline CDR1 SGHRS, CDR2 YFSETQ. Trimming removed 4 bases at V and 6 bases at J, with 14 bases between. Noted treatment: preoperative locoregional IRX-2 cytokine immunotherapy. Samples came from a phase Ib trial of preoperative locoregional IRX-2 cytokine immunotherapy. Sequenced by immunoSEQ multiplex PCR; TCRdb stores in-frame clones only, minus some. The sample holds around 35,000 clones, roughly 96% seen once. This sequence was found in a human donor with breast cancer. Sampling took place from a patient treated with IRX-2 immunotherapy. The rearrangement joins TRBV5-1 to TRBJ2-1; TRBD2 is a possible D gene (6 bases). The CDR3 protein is CASSPLTSFNEQFF. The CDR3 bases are TGCGCCAGCAGCCCGCTGACTAGTTTCAATGAGCAGTTCTTC.